A single sample is the source of the 24 T cell receptor beta chains below, sequenced in a study of blood T cell repertoires in COVID-19. TCRdb keeps only in-frame clones here, not all; method: immunoSEQ multiplex PCR. The sample records around 220,000 clones, around 88% being singletons. Sample: peripheral blood. The receptor set was obtained from a man younger than 35 with active or convalescent COVID-19.

This clone was seen a single time. This rearrangement joins TRBV11-2 to TRBJ2-7, with TRBD1 as a possible D gene (6 bases). The CDR3 spans 15 residues. Trimming took 1 base from V and 2 from J, leaving 12 bases between them. Germline assignment: CDR1 SGHAT and CDR2 FQNNGV. The CDR3 is CASSLVQGLTYEQYF. In DNA, the CDR3 is TGTGCCAGCAGCTTAGTACAGGGCCTTACCTACGAGCAGTACTTC.

This chain uses TRBV14 with TRBJ2-1; 10 bases are a match to TRBD2. CDR3 length: 17 residues. Per germline, CDR1 SGHDN and CDR2 FVKESK. The V gene end was trimmed by 4 bases and the J gene end by 5 bases; junction bases not matched to a gene: 11. The CDR3 sequence is CASSRGNGLAENNEQFF. The CDR3 nucleotides are TGTGCCAGCAGCCGGGGAAATGGACTAGCGGAGAACAATGAGCAGTTCTTC.

The chain is built from TRBV3-1 (or the pseudogene TRBV3-2) and TRBJ1-1; D might be TRBD1 (5 bases). In germline, CDR1 is LGHDT, CDR2 YNNKEL (reference sequence). There are 12 residues in the CDR3. The V end was cut by 4 bases, the J end by 11 bases, with 14 bases between. CDR3 DNA: TGTGCCAGCAGCCCCGCAGGGCACAATGCTTTCTTT. It yields the protein CASSPAGHNAFF.

This chain connects TRBV6-6 to TRBJ1-2; D is possibly TRBD1 (5 bases). The V end lost 4 bases, the J end lost 0 bases, and 9 bases lay between the germline ends. This CDR3 has 14 residues. The germline gives CDR1 MNHNY, CDR2 SVGAGI (reference sequence). The CDR3 loop is CASSWGETNYGYTF. The CDR3 nucleotides read TGTGCCAGCAGTTGGGGGGAAACTAACTATGGCTACACCTTC.

CDR3 nucleotide sequence: TGTGCCAGCAGCAGAGTAGCGGCCACAGATACGCAGTATTTT. Translation gives CASSRVAATDTQYF. This rearrangement joins TRBV5-4 to TRBJ2-3; possible D gene TRBD2, 6 bases. V shed 4 bases and J shed 2 bases, with 11 bases lying between them. Germline CDR1 SGHNT, CDR2 YYREEE (reference sequence). The CDR3 contains 14 residues.

The gene calls are TRBV7-2 and TRBJ2-7; 14 bases fit TRBD2. Germline CDR1 is SGHTA and CDR2 is FQGNSA. The ends lost 5 bases at V and 6 bases at J; junction bases unmatched: 9. This CDR3 region has 16 residues. This CDR3 reads CASSPGGGLAGAEQYF. Here the CDR3 DNA reads TGTGCCAGCAGCCCCGGGGGGGGACTAGCGGGAGCCGAGCAGTACTTC.

The chain uses TRBV28 and TRBJ1-5; TRBD1 is a possible D gene (6 bases). CDR1 and CDR2 from the germline V gene are MDHEN and SYDVKM. This CDR3 has 12 residues. V gave up 10 bases and J gave up 4 bases, with 11 bases separating them. The CDR3 loop reads CAIQGKNQPQHF. The CDR3 DNA reads as TGTGCCATACAGGGAAAAAATCAGCCCCAGCATTTT. The full variable domain, with the rest looked up from reference TRBV28 and TRBJ1-5, is DVKVTQSSRYLVKRTGEKVFLECVQDMDHENMFWYRQDPGLGLRLIYFSYDVKMKEKGDIPEGYSVSREKKERFSLILESASTNQTSMYLCAIQGKNQPQHFGDGTRLSIL.

This chain joins TRBV3-1 (or the pseudogene TRBV3-2) and TRBJ1-4; 10 bases are a match to TRBD1. With V trimmed by 6 bases and J by 7 bases, 14 bases remained unmatched. The CDR3 sequence is 17 residues long. Germline assignment: CDR1 LGHDT and CDR2 YNNKEL (reference sequence). CDR3 sequence reads: CASRPSDRGQRTEKLFF. The CDR3 nucleotides read TGTGCCAGCAGGCCCTCCGACAGGGGGCAACGAACTGAAAAACTGTTTTTT.

The chain is built from TRBV2 and TRBJ1-4, with 7 positions matching TRBD1. With V trimmed by 6 bases and J by 8 bases, 15 bases remained unmatched. Germline V CDR1 and CDR2: SNHLY, FYNNEI. The CDR3 totals 16 residues. The CDR3, as DNA: TGTGCCAGCAGAGACAGGGTAAATACAGTGCGCGAAAAACTGTTTTTT. Translated, it gives CASRDRVNTVREKLFF.

The chain is built from TRBV4-2 and TRBJ1-2; no definite D call. The CDR3 totals 20 residues. V dropped 0 bases and J dropped 2 bases, with 25 bases sitting between them. The V gene's germline CDR1 is LGHNA and CDR2 YNFKEQ. CDR3 in amino acids: CASSQDSGYKMAGPNYGYTF. In nucleotides, the CDR3 is TGTGCCAGCAGCCAAGACTCCGGGTATAAGATGGCCGGTCCGAACTATGGCTACACCTTC.

V is TRBV10-2 and J is TRBJ1-5; D is possibly TRBD1 (5 bases). Trimming left V 9 bases short and J 5 bases short, with 17 bases between. Germline V gene data show CDR1 as WSHSY and CDR2 as SAAADI. The CDR3 totals 14 residues. In nucleotides, the CDR3 is TGCGCCAGTCAAGAAAGGGGTTTGGATCAGCCCCAGCATTTT. Translating gives CASQERGLDQPQHF.

The V gene is TRBV19, the J gene TRBJ2-7, with D possibly matching TRBD1 (5 bases). Germline CDR1 LNHDA, CDR2 SQIVND (reference sequence). The CDR3 has 15 residues. V dropped 1 base and J dropped 2 bases, with 12 bases sitting between them. The CDR3 DNA sequence: TGTGCCAGTAGTATAGCGCTCGGCAGGGCCTACGAGCAGTACTTC. It codes for CASSIALGRAYEQYF.

The sample holds one count of this clone. The chain links TRBV7-2 to TRBJ2-2; 16 bases are shared with TRBD2. The V and J ends lost 5 bases and 7 bases, in that order; junction bases with no gene match: 7. Germline lookup yields CDR1 SGHTA and CDR2 FQGNSA. The CDR3 is 17 residues long. In DNA form, the CDR3 reads TGTGCCAGCAGCCAGGGACTAGCGGGAGGGCGGAGCGGGGAGCTGTTTTTT. Its protein is CASSQGLAGGRSGELFF.

This chain joins TRBV2 and TRBJ2-1; 8 bases are shared with TRBD2. The CDR3 extends over 12 amino acids. The ends lost 6 bases at V and 8 bases at J; junction bases unmatched: 3. Looked up from germline, CDR1 is SNHLY and CDR2 is FYNNEI. CDR3 nucleotide sequence: TGTGCCAGCAGGACTAGCGCCCATGAGCAGTTCTTC. Its translation is CASRTSAHEQFF.

CDR3 coding DNA: TGTGCCATCAGTGACTTTTTAGGGACTAGCGGGAGCGAGCAGTACTTC. This codes for CAISDFLGTSGSEQYF. The chain carries TRBV10-3 and TRBJ2-7; TRBD2 agrees at 14 bases. CDR3 length: 16 residues. V shed 3 bases and J 6 bases; nucleotides not matched to a gene: 7. Per germline, CDR1 ENHRY and CDR2 SYGVKD.

The chain recombines TRBV28 with TRBJ1-5, with D maybe TRBD1 (6 bases). The germline CDR1 and CDR2 sequences are MDHEN and SYDVKM. V gave up 6 bases and J gave up 6 bases, with 15 bases separating them. This CDR3 comprises 14 residues. The CDR3 protein is CASSLLGAGQPQHF. As DNA, the CDR3 is TGTGCCAGCAGCCTATTGGGGGCTGGTCAGCCCCAGCATTTT.

This clone was seen once. The chain has TRBV3-1 (or the pseudogene TRBV3-2) and TRBJ1-2; TRBD1 matches 8 bases. Looked up from germline, CDR1 is LGHDT and CDR2 is YNNKEL (reference sequence). With V trimmed by 3 bases and J by 7 bases, 4 bases remained unmatched. CDR3 length: 13 residues. The CDR3 sequence is CASSHGQGGGYTF. In nucleotides, the CDR3 is TGTGCCAGCAGCCACGGACAGGGTGGTGGCTACACCTTC.

In DNA, the CDR3 is TGTGCCAGCAGTGATTCGGAGGTACAGGGCAGCAATCAGCCCCAGCATTTT. Translation gives CASSDSEVQGSNQPQHF. The V and J genes are TRBV25-1 and TRBJ1-5, with D perhaps matching TRBD1 (6 bases). V was clipped by 3 bases and J by 1 base, with 16 bases between them. Germline V gene data show CDR1 as MGHDK and CDR2 as SYGVNS. The CDR3 runs 17 residues.

The genes are TRBV3-1 (or the pseudogene TRBV3-2) and TRBJ1-4, with 9 bases that match TRBD1. The V segment lost 4 bases and the J segment 12 bases; nucleotides outside the gene matches: 15. This CDR3 is 16 amino acids long. Germline loops: CDR1 LGHDT, CDR2 YNNKEL (reference sequence). Here the CDR3 DNA reads TGTGCCAGCAGCCTCCGGGGGGGGACAGGGCCGACGGAACTGTTTTTT. Translating it yields CASSLRGGTGPTELFF.

V gene TRBV7-2 combines with J gene TRBJ1-1; possible D gene TRBD1, 5 bases. Germline CDR1 is SGHTA and CDR2 is FQGNSA. V gave up 2 bases and J gave up 7 bases, with 11 bases separating them. The CDR3 extends over 13 amino acids. The DNA of the CDR3 is TGTGCCAGCAGCTTACGGCAGGGCAGTGAAGCTTTCTTT. This gives the protein CASSLRQGSEAFF.

In its sample, this clone was seen once. The chain links TRBV4-2 to TRBJ1-1; a weak D match, TRBD1 (6 bases). The germline V gene has CDR1 LGHNA and CDR2 YNFKEQ. The ends were cut back, 3 bases at V and 0 bases at J, with 17 bases in the middle. This CDR3 region has 17 residues. The CDR3 is CASSHRGTKRVNTEAFF. CDR3 sequence (DNA): TGTGCCAGCAGCCACAGGGGTACGAAGAGGGTGAACACTGAAGCTTTCTTT.

This chain links TRBV11-2 with TRBJ1-1, with D tentatively TRBD1 (6 bases). V shed 3 bases and J shed 0 bases, with 8 bases lying between them. The CDR3 has 14 amino acids. Germline V gene sequence: CDR1 SGHAT, CDR2 FQNNGV. The CDR3 DNA reads TGTGCCAGCAGCTTGGGGGCAGTGAACACTGAAGCTTTCTTT. As protein: CASSLGAVNTEAFF.

This clone was detected only a few times. For the CDR3, the DNA is TGTGCCAGCAGCCGACAGGGTTCAGGGAGTAGCAATCAGCCCCAGCATTTT. Translated: CASSRQGSGSSNQPQHF. The chain recombines TRBV5-8 with TRBJ1-5; 7 bases agree with TRBD1. This CDR3 is 17 amino acids long. Germline CDR1 SGHTS, CDR2 YDEGEE. J was trimmed by 0 bases and V by 4 bases; bases with no gene match: 10.

V gene TRBV3-1 (or the pseudogene TRBV3-2) combines with J gene TRBJ1-1, with 8 bases fitting TRBD1. Germline V CDR1 and CDR2: LGHDT, YNNKEL (reference sequence). The CDR3 covers 14 residues. With V trimmed by 5 bases and J by 1 base, 3 bases remained unmatched. In DNA, the CDR3 is TGTGCCAGCAGCTTCGGACAGGGGAACACTGAAGCTTTCTTT. Protein product: CASSFGQGNTEAFF.